This passage covers 29 T cell receptor beta chains from one sample sequenced in a study of blood T cell repertoires in COVID-19. The method was immunoSEQ multiplex PCR; TCRdb's version includes in-frame clones alone and lacks a portion of them. The sample includes about 120,000 clones, approximately 83% of them seen just once. Sequenced input: peripheral blood. Receptor source: a man of 80 years or more with acute or convalescent COVID-19.

The V gene is TRBV4-3, the J gene TRBJ1-4, with 7 bases aligning to TRBD1. The CDR3 sequence is 14 residues long. The germline V gene has CDR1 LGHNA and CDR2 YSLEER. The ends lost 4 bases at V and 6 bases at J; junction bases unmatched: 5. The CDR3 sequence is CASSPRDSYEKLFF. The CDR3 nucleotides read TGCGCCAGCAGCCCCCGGGACAGCTATGAAAAACTGTTTTTT.

The V call is TRBV6-6, the J call TRBJ2-5; no clear D. CDR3 length: 13 amino acids. Germline CDR1 reads MNHNY; CDR2 reads SVGAGI (reference sequence). The V end lost 0 bases, the J end lost 5 bases, and 7 bases lay between the germline ends. The CDR3 nucleotides read TGTGCCAGCAGTTACTCGGGCAGGGAGACCCAGTACTTC. Amino acids: CASSYSGRETQYF.

The rearrangement links TRBV28 to TRBJ2-7; 9 nucleotides agree with TRBD1. Germline trimming cut 3 bases from V and 3 bases from J; bases unmatched to any gene: 6. This CDR3 is 15 amino acids long. From germline, CDR1 is MDHEN and CDR2 SYDVKM. The CDR3 spells CASSFSGTGHYEQYF. The DNA for the CDR3 is TGTGCCAGCAGTTTCTCCGGGACAGGGCACTACGAGCAGTACTTC.

The chain is built from TRBV28 and TRBJ1-1, with 8 positions matching TRBD1. V lost 8 bases and J lost 0; bases outside the gene matches: 11. Germline values: CDR1 MDHEN, CDR2 SYDVKM. The CDR3 covers 16 residues. The CDR3 sequence is CASSPGTGAMNTEAFF. The CDR3, as DNA: TGTGCCAGCTCCCCCGGGACAGGAGCAATGAACACTGAAGCTTTCTTT.

J is TRBJ1-4 and V is TRBV4-1; the D is unclear. This CDR3 is 16 amino acids long. Germline V CDR1 and CDR2: MGHRA, YSYEKL. V dropped 2 bases and J dropped 5 bases, with 15 bases sitting between them. The CDR3 sequence: CASSQIVRRRNEKLFF. For the CDR3, the DNA is TGCGCCAGCAGCCAAATTGTGCGGCGGAGAAATGAAAAACTGTTTTTT.

In its sample, this clone was seen a few times. The chain joins TRBV5-8 to TRBJ2-2; no firm D call. From germline, CDR1 is SGHTS and CDR2 YDEGEE. Trimming took off 6 bases at V and 0 bases at J, with 15 bases between the two ends. The CDR3 is 16 amino acids. The CDR3 DNA follows: TGTGCCAGCACCCTCGGTAGCCTGGCGAACACCGGGGAGCTGTTTTTT. Translation gives CASTLGSLANTGELFF.

The genes are TRBV10-3 and TRBJ2-5, with 10 bases fitting TRBD1. V lost 4 bases and J lost 5; bases outside the gene matches: 1. Germline CDR1 reads ENHRY; CDR2 reads SYGVKD. This CDR3 has 13 residues. The CDR3 sequence: CAISGDRGETQYF. The CDR3 DNA sequence: TGTGCCATCAGTGGGGACAGGGGTGAGACCCAGTACTTC.

The chain recombines TRBV19 with TRBJ2-1, with D maybe TRBD2 (6 bases). Germline lookup yields CDR1 LNHDA and CDR2 SQIVND (reference sequence). Trimming left V 7 bases short and J 0 bases short, with 13 bases between. This CDR3 has 15 residues. CDR3 in DNA: TGTGCCAGTACCCTCCGGGACTCCTCCTACAATGAGCAGTTCTTC. This gives the protein CASTLRDSSYNEQFF.

The chain recombines TRBV9 with TRBJ2-3, with 7 bases matching TRBD2. Germline trimming cut 2 bases from V and 3 bases from J; bases unmatched to any gene: 12. Germline V gives CDR1 SGDLS, CDR2 YYNGEE. The CDR3 covers 17 residues. In nucleotides, the CDR3 is TGTGCCAGCAGCGTGAGAACTGGCGGGAGTAAGACAGATACGCAGTATTTT. Its translation is CASSVRTGGSKTDTQYF.

The CDR3 DNA is TGCAGCGTTGGGGGGGGGAGTACAGATACGCAGTATTTT. This encodes CSVGGGSTDTQYF. J is TRBJ2-3 and V is TRBV29-1; TRBD2 agrees at 7 bases. Per germline, CDR1 SQVTM and CDR2 ANQGSEA. This CDR3 is built from 13 residues. With 4 bases clipped from V and 3 bases from J, the junction kept 4 bases outside the gene matches.

The genes are TRBV18 and TRBJ2-7, with a possible D match to TRBD2 (6 bases). From germline, CDR1 is KGHSH and CDR2 LQKENI. This CDR3 is 14 amino acids long. V gave up 3 bases and J gave up 7 bases, with 16 bases separating them. CDR3 protein: CASSPREVSSEQYF. For the CDR3, the DNA is TGTGCCAGCTCACCGAGGGAGGTTTCGAGTGAGCAGTACTTC.

This rearrangement joins TRBV3-1 (or the pseudogene TRBV3-2) to TRBJ1-3; 7 nucleotides match TRBD1. Germline V CDR1 and CDR2: LGHDT, YNNKEL (reference sequence). CDR3 size: 14 residues. Trimming removed 4 bases from V and 4 bases from J; junction bases left unmatched: 4. CDR3 in DNA: TGTGCCAGCAGCCGTCAGGGGGTCGGAAACACCATATATTTT. It is translated as CASSRQGVGNTIYF.

There are a few counts of this clone. The gene calls are TRBV7-2 and TRBJ2-7; D remains unclear. This CDR3 has 12 amino acids. V was cut by 5 bases and J by 3 bases, with 8 bases left in between. From germline, CDR1 is SGHTA and CDR2 FQGNSA. The CDR3: CASSQAGYEQYF. In nucleotides, the CDR3 is TGTGCCAGCAGCCAGGCCGGCTACGAGCAGTACTTC. Looking up the rest from reference TRBV7-2 and TRBJ2-7 gives the full variable domain: GAGVSQSPSNKVTEKGKDVELRCDPISGHTALYWYRQSLGQGLEFLIYFQGNSAPDKSGLPSDRFSAERTGGSVSTLTIQRTQQEDSAVYLCASSQAGYEQYFGPGTRLTVT.

The V gene is TRBV5-1, the J gene TRBJ2-7, with 9 nucleotides matching TRBD2. This CDR3 has 15 residues. In germline, CDR1 is SGHRS, CDR2 YFSETQ. V lost 1 base, J lost 0 bases, and 2 bases stayed unmatched. The CDR3 DNA follows: TGCGCCAGCAGCTTGAGCGGGGGGATCTCCTACGAGCAGTACTTC. The encoded protein is CASSLSGGISYEQYF.

The chain combines TRBV10-3 with TRBJ1-1; a possible D gene is TRBD1 (5 bases). Germline V CDR1 and CDR2: ENHRY, SYGVKD. CDR3 length: 12 amino acids. V dropped 3 bases and J dropped 12 bases, with 14 bases sitting between them. DNA of the CDR3: TGTGCCATCAGTGACCCCGGCAGGGTGCCTTTCTTT. It codes for CAISDPGRVPFF.

The V call is TRBV2, the J call TRBJ1-2; D gene uncertain. Deletions cut 1 base from V and 4 bases from J, with 13 bases between. CDR1 is SNHLY, CDR2 FYNNEI, per germline. CDR3 length: 15 residues. The CDR3 DNA is TGTGCCAGCAGTGAAGAACCAGGCGCTCCCTATGGCTACACCTTC. Translated, it gives CASSEEPGAPYGYTF.

V gene TRBV20-1 combines with J gene TRBJ1-1, with 7 bases matching TRBD1. V lost 2 bases and J lost 8; bases outside the gene matches: 2. CDR3 size: 11 residues. Germline V CDR1 and CDR2: DFQATT, SNEGSKA (reference sequence). CDR3 protein: CSARLGQEAFF. CDR3 nucleotides: TGCAGTGCTAGACTGGGACAGGAAGCTTTCTTT.

This clone was detected once. The chain joins TRBV28 to TRBJ2-7; a weak D match, TRBD2 (5 bases). Looked up from germline, CDR1 is MDHEN and CDR2 is SYDVKM. The CDR3 is made up of 19 amino acids. V shed 6 bases and J shed 4 bases, with 31 bases lying between them. The CDR3 nucleotides read TGTGCCAGCAGCAATTATCGCCCCGTTGCATCAGGACTTAATTACGAGCAGTACTTC. The encoded protein is CASSNYRPVASGLNYEQYF.

The CDR3 loop is CASSLTRNTEAFF. Written as DNA, the CDR3 is TGTGCCAGCAGCCTCACACGAAACACTGAAGCTTTCTTT. V usage is TRBV6-6 and J usage is TRBJ1-1; no reliable D call. Germline CDR1 MNHNY, CDR2 SVGAGI (reference sequence). The CDR3 is 13 residues long. The ends were cut back, 6 bases at V and 2 bases at J, with 10 bases in the middle.

The chain is built from TRBV5-1 and TRBJ1-4, with D possibly matching TRBD1 (6 bases). Trimming removed 4 bases at V and 2 bases at J, with 15 bases between. Looked up from germline, CDR1 is SGHRS and CDR2 is YFSETQ. This CDR3 has 16 residues. As DNA, the CDR3 is TGCGCCAGCAGCGTTCAGGGGTTGGGGACTAATGAAAAACTGTTTTTT. It is translated as CASSVQGLGTNEKLFF.

V and J are TRBV5-1 and TRBJ1-1; D not resolved. Trimming pared 2 bases from V and 1 base from J, leaving 15 bases between. Germline loops: CDR1 SGHRS, CDR2 YFSETQ. The CDR3 consists of 16 residues. CDR3 nucleotide sequence: TGCGCCAGCAGCTTACGAGGAGGCCTAGGGAACACTGAAGCTTTCTTT. Its translation: CASSLRGGLGNTEAFF.

The chain carries TRBV6-1 and TRBJ2-1, with a possible D match to TRBD2 (6 bases). The CDR3 is made up of 13 amino acids. CDR1 is MNHNS and CDR2 is SASEGT in the germline V gene. The ends were cut back, 1 base at V and 9 bases at J, with 10 bases in the middle. CDR3 residues: CASSEERAFEQFF. The CDR3, as DNA: TGTGCCAGCAGTGAAGAGCGGGCCTTTGAGCAGTTCTTC.

The chain is built from TRBV11-3 and TRBJ1-1; D gene ambiguous. V lost 1 base and J lost 4, with 10 bases in between. CDR3 length equals 14 residues. In germline, CDR1 is SGHNT, CDR2 YENEEA. The CDR3 DNA reads as TGTGCCAGCAGCTTAGGCTTGGCGGGCACTGAAGCTTTCTTT. This codes for CASSLGLAGTEAFF.

The chain recombines TRBV29-1 with TRBJ2-7, with D possibly matching TRBD2 (6 bases). The germline V gene encodes CDR1 SQVTM and CDR2 ANQGSEA. The CDR3 has 13 residues. V lost 0 bases to trimming and J lost 6 bases, with 12 bases between them. The CDR3 DNA reads TGCAGCGTTGAAGAATTGGAGGGCTTCGAGCAGTACTTC. It is translated as CSVEELEGFEQYF.

The CDR3 DNA reads TGTGCCAGTCTACCCCGACAGACAAGCAATCAGCCCCAGCATTTT. Protein sequence: CASLPRQTSNQPQHF. V gene TRBV19 combines with J gene TRBJ1-5; TRBD1 is a possible D gene (5 bases). Trimming took 8 bases from V and 1 from J, leaving 15 bases between them. CDR1 and CDR2 from the germline V gene are LNHDA and SQIVND (reference sequence). The CDR3 loop spans 15 amino acids.

This chain links TRBV28 with TRBJ1-3; D uncertain. The CDR3 contains 17 residues. V was cut by 2 bases and J by 0 bases, with 14 bases left in between. In germline, CDR1 is MDHEN, CDR2 SYDVKM. CDR3 residues: CASSLSGGPLSGNTIYF. CDR3 nucleotide sequence: TGTGCCAGCAGTTTAAGCGGAGGTCCGCTCTCTGGAAACACCATATATTTT.

This clone was picked up a small number of times. The rearrangement joins TRBV4-1 to TRBJ1-1, with D unresolved. Trimming shortened V by 1 base and J by 1 base, and 10 bases separated the two germline ends. This CDR3 has 15 amino acids. CDR1 is MGHRA, CDR2 YSYEKL, per germline. This CDR3 reads CASSQVGVGNTEAFF. DNA of the CDR3: TGCGCCAGCAGCCAAGTGGGAGTTGGGAACACTGAAGCTTTCTTT.

The rearrangement joins TRBV23-1 to TRBJ2-7; 15 bases line up with TRBD2. TRBV23-1 qualifies as an ORF whose function is uncertain. This CDR3 comprises 21 residues. The V gene end was trimmed by 0 bases and the J gene end by 5 bases; junction bases not matched to a gene: 17. The CDR3 loop is CASSQSPRGNGLAGGWDEQYF. CDR3 DNA: TGCGCCAGCAGTCAATCCCCCAGGGGCAACGGACTAGCGGGAGGGTGGGACGAGCAGTACTTC.

The chain links TRBV4-3 to TRBJ2-5; the D gene is possibly TRBD1 (6 bases). The germline V gene has CDR1 LGHNA and CDR2 YSLEER. This CDR3 contains 15 residues. V gave up 1 base and J gave up 0 bases, with 9 bases separating them. CDR3 residues: CASSQVHRDQETQYF. The CDR3, as DNA: TGCGCCAGCAGCCAAGTCCACAGGGACCAAGAGACCCAGTACTTC.